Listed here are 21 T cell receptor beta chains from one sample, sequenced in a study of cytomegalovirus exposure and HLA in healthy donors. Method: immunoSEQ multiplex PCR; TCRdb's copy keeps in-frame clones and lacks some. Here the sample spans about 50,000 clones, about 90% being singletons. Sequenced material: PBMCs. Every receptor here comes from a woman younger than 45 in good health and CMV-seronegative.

The CDR3 loop reads CAISDVAVLNYEQYF. DNA of the CDR3: TGTGCCATCAGTGATGTGGCGGTCCTGAACTACGAGCAGTACTTC. This chain links TRBV10-3 with TRBJ2-7; D not resolved. The CDR3 length is 15 residues. CDR1 and CDR2 (germline): ENHRY, SYGVKD. Trimming took off 3 bases at V and 3 bases at J, with 15 bases between the two ends.

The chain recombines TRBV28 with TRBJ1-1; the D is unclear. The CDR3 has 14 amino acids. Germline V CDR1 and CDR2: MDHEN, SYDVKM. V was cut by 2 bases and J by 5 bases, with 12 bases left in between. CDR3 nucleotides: TGTGCCAGCAGTTTACCCCTAGGAAGTACTGAAGCTTTCTTT. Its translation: CASSLPLGSTEAFF.

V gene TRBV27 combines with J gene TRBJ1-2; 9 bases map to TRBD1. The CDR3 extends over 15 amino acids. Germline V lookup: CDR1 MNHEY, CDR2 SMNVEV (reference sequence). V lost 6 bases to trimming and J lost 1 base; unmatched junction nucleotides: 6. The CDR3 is CASRGQGEGNYGYTF. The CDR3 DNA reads TGTGCCAGCAGGGGACAGGGAGAGGGTAACTATGGCTACACCTTC.

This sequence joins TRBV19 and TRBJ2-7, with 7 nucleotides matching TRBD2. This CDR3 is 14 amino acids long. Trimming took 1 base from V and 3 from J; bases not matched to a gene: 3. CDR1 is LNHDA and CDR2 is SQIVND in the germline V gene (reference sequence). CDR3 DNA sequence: TGTGCCAGTAGTATAGCCGGGAGGATCTACGAGCAGTACTTC. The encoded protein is CASSIAGRIYEQYF.

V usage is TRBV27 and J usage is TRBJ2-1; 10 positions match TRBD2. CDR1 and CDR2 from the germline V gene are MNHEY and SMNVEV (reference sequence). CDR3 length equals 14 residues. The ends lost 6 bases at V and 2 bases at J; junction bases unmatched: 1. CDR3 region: CASSGLAAYNEQFF. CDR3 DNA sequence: TGTGCCAGCAGCGGACTAGCGGCCTACAATGAGCAGTTCTTC.

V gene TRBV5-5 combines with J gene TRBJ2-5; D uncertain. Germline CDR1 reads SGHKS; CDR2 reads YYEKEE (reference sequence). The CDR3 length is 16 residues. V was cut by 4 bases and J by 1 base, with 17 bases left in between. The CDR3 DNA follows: TGTGCCAGCAGCGGCAGACCCCCCTCGGGCCAAGAGACCCAGTACTTC. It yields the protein CASSGRPPSGQETQYF.

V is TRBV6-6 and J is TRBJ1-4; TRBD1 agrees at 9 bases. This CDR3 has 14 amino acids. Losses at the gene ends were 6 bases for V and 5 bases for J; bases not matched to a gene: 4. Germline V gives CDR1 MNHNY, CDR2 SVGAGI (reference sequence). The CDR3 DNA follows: TGTGCCAGCAGAACAGGGGGCGGGAATGAAAAACTGTTTTTT. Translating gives CASRTGGGNEKLFF.

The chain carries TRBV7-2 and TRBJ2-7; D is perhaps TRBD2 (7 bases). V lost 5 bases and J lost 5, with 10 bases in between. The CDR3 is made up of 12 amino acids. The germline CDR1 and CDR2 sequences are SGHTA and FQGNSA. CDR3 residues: CASSPGGHEQYF. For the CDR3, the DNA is TGTGCCAGCAGCCCCGGGGGGCACGAGCAGTACTTC.

CDR3 sequence (DNA): TGTGCCAGCAGCTTAGTTGGCAGGAACACTGAAGCTTTCTTT. Residues: CASSLVGRNTEAFF. This chain links TRBV7-9 with TRBJ1-1, with D hard to call. The CDR3 is 14 amino acids. V was shortened by 1 base and J by 1 base, with 7 bases between the two germline ends. CDR1 and CDR2 (germline): SEHNR, FQNEAQ (reference sequence). The whole variable domain, filled in from reference TRBV7-9 and TRBJ1-1, reads DTGVSQNPRHKITKRGQNVTFRCDPISEHNRLYWYRQTLGQGPEFLTYFQNEAQLEKSRLLSDRFSAERPKGSFSTLEIQRTEQGDSAMYLCASSLVGRNTEAFFGQGTRLTVV.

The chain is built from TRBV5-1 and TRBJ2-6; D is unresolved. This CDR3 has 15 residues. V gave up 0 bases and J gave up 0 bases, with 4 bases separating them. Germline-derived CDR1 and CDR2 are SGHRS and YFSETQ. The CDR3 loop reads CASSLGISGANVLTF. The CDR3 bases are TGCGCCAGCAGCTTGGGTATCTCTGGGGCCAACGTCCTGACTTTC.

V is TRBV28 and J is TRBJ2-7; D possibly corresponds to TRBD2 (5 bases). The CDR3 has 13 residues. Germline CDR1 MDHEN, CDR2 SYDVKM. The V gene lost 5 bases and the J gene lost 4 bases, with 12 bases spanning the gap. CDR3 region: CASSPADGYEQYF. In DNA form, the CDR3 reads TGTGCCAGCAGTCCAGCGGACGGGTACGAGCAGTACTTC.

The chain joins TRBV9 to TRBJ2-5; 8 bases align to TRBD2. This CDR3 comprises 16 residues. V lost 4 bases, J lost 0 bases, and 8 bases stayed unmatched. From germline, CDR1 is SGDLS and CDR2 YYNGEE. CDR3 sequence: CASSPHLAGHQETQYF. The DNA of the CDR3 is TGTGCCAGCAGCCCCCATTTAGCGGGACACCAAGAGACCCAGTACTTC.

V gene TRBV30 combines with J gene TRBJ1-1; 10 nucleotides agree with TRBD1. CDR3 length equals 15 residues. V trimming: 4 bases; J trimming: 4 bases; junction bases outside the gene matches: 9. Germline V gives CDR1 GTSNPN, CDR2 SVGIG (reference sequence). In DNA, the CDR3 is TGTGCCTGGATCGAAAGACAGGGGGCTGGCACTGAAGCTTTCTTT. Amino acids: CAWIERQGAGTEAFF.

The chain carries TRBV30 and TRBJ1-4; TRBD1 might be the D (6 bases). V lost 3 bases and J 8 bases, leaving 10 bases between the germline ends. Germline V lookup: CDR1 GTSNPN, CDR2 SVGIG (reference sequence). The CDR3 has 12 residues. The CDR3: CAWSGQSEKLFF. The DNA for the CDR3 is TGTGCCTGGAGCGGACAGTCCGAAAAACTGTTTTTT.

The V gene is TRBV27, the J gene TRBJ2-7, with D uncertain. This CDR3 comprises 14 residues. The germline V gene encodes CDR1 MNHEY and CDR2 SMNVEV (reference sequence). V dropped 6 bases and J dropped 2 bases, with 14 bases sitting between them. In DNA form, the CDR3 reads TGTGCCAGCAGCCCCCTTCCTAGACCCTACGAGCAGTACTTC. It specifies CASSPLPRPYEQYF.

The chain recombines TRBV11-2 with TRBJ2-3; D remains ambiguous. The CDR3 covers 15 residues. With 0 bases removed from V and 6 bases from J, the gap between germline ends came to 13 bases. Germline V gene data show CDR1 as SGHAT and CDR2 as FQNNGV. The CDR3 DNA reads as TGTGCCAGCAGCTTAGAAAATCTATCCCCGGATACGCAGTATTTT. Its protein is CASSLENLSPDTQYF.

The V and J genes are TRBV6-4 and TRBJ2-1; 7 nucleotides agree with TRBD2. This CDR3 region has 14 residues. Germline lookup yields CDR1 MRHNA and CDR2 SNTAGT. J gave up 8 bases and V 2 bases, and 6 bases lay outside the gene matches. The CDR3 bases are TGTGCCAGCAGTGACCAGGGAGGGCCCTATGAGCAGTTCTTC. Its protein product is CASSDQGGPYEQFF.

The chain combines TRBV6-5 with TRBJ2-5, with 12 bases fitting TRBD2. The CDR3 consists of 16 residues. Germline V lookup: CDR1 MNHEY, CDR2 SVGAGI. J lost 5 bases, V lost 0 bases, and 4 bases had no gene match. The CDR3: CASSYSRTSGIETQYF. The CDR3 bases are TGTGCCAGCAGTTACTCGAGGACTAGCGGGATTGAGACCCAGTACTTC.

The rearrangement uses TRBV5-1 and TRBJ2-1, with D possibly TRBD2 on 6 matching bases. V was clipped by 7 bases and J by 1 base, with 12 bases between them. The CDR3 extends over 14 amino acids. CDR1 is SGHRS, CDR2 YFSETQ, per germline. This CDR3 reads CASAGRMSYNEQFF. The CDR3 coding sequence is TGCGCCAGCGCCGGGAGAATGTCCTACAATGAGCAGTTCTTC.

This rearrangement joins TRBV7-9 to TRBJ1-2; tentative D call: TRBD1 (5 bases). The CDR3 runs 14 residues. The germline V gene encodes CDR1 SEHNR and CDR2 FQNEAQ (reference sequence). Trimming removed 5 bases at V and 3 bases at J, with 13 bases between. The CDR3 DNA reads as TGTGCCAGCAGCCCCGCGGGGACGGACTATGGCTACACCTTC. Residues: CASSPAGTDYGYTF.

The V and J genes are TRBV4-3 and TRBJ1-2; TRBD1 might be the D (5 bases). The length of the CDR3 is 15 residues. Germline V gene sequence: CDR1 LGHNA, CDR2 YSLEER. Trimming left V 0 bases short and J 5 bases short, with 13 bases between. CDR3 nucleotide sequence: TGCGCCAGCAGCCAAGATCCCCAGGGAGGTTATGGCTACACCTTC. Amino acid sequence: CASSQDPQGGYGYTF.